The 13 T cell receptor beta chains reported below all come from one sample, sequenced in a study of vaccination and CD4 T cells after COVID-19. The study sequenced cultured CD4+ T cell DNA using the Oncomine TCR Beta short-read assay. TCRdb reanalysed the PCR reads using MiXCR and keeps one entry per CDR3 protein. The sample carries about 22,000 distinct CDR3 sequences, 30% to 35% recorded once. As for treatment: roughly ten-day PBMC culture with coronavirus spike peptide pools or control peptides (ViraFEST assay). Their cognate antigens are unknown. Sequences were obtained from cultured CD4+ T cells from blood. Receptor source: a human donor with COVID-19.

V gene TRBV28 combines with J gene TRBJ1-4, with TRBD1 matching 9 bases. J gave up 4 bases and V 6 bases, and 15 bases lay outside the gene matches. CDR3 length: 18 residues. CDR1 and CDR2 (germline): MDHEN, SYDVKM. CDR3 in DNA: TGTGCCAGCAGACTACCGGGACAGGGTAACCCGGGTAATGAAAAACTGTTTTTT. Protein sequence: CASRLPGQGNPGNEKLFF.

As to this clonotype: One end of the junction fails to match germline, which may point to a read error. The genes are TRBV10-1 and TRBJ2-5; D may be TRBD1 or TRBD2 (5 bases each). There are 14 residues in the CDR3. Germline assignment: CDR1 WNHNN and CDR2 SYGVQD (reference sequence). The CDR3 coding sequence is TGCGCCAGCAGTAAGTCGGGGCCCCAAGAGACCCAGTACTTC. Encoded protein: CASSKSGPQETQYF.

This clonotype was recorded a few times. This rearrangement joins TRBV20-1 to TRBJ2-5; D unresolved. V lost 2 bases to trimming and J lost 4 bases, with 20 bases between them. The CDR3 extends over 16 amino acids. Germline V gene sequence: CDR1 DFQATT, CDR2 SNEGSKA (reference sequence). The DNA of the CDR3 is TGCAGTGCTAGACTATCCTGGGGAACGGCAGGAGAGACCCAGTACTTC. As protein: CSARLSWGTAGETQYF.

This clonotype was found once. CDR3 nucleotide sequence: TGCGCCAGCAGCCCCCCGGGGACTAGCGCCGATACGCAGTATTTT. Residues: CASSPPGTSADTQYF. This sequence joins TRBV5-1 and TRBJ2-3, with 10 bases identical to TRBD2. Germline values: CDR1 SGHRS, CDR2 YFSETQ. This CDR3 is 15 amino acids long. After removal of 4 bases from V and 6 bases from J, the junction contained 8 bases not matched to a gene.

Concerning this clonotype itself: An end of the junction does not agree with germline; a read error may underlie this. The rearrangement links TRBV30 to TRBJ1-2; D is unclear. Germline values: CDR1 GTSNPN, CDR2 SVGIG (reference sequence). The CDR3 runs to 15 residues. The CDR3 sequence: CAWSTYGQRAIGYAF. CDR3 DNA: TGTGCCTGGAGTACTTATGGGCAGAGGGCCATTGGCTACGCCTTC.

V and J are TRBV6-1 and TRBJ2-3; 8 nucleotides agree with TRBD1. The trim removed 4 bases at V and 6 bases at J, leaving 3 bases unmatched. This CDR3 is 13 amino acids long. Germline-derived CDR1 and CDR2 are MNHNS and SASEGT. The CDR3 DNA reads TGTGCCAGCAGTGCAGACAGGGGCGATACGCAGTATTTT. Its translation is CASSADRGDTQYF.

The chain links TRBV6-1 to TRBJ1-5; the match to TRBD1 covers 9 bases. The CDR3 totals 16 residues. Germline loops: CDR1 MNHNS, CDR2 SASEGT. The V segment lost 3 bases and the J segment 3 bases; nucleotides outside the gene matches: 6. The CDR3 is CASSETGGGLNQPQHF. The CDR3 region has the DNA TGTGCCAGCAGTGAGACAGGGGGGGGGCTCAATCAGCCCCAGCATTTT.

This clonotype is labeled as medium-sized. The V call is TRBV6-1, the J call TRBJ1-5; D remains ambiguous. CDR1 and CDR2 from the germline V gene are MNHNS and SASEGT. CDR3 length: 13 amino acids. The ends were cut back, 6 bases at V and 5 bases at J, with 11 bases in the middle. The CDR3 nucleotides are TGTGCCAGCAGACCGGACTTTCATCAGCCCCAGCATTTT. The encoded protein is CASRPDFHQPQHF.

This clonotype was found a few times. The chain uses TRBV6-1 and TRBJ2-7; TRBD1 aligns across 12 bases. CDR1 and CDR2 from the germline V gene are MNHNS and SASEGT. The length of the CDR3 is 17 residues. The trim removed 8 bases at V and 4 bases at J, leaving 15 bases unmatched. CDR3 coding DNA: TGTGCCAGCGGACCTGCCGGGACAGGGGGCGTTCGGTACGAGCAGTACTTC. Translation gives CASGPAGTGGVRYEQYF.

This clonotype was detected only once. This chain joins TRBV20-1 and TRBJ2-1; 9 bases line up with TRBD2. Trimming took 1 base from V and 7 from J; bases not matched to a gene: 8. Germline V gene lookup returns CDR1 DFQATT and CDR2 SNEGSKA (reference sequence). This CDR3 region has 15 residues. CDR3 coding DNA: TGCAGTGCTAGAGTTCGCGGGGGGGCTAATAATGAGCAGTTCTTC. This translates into CSARVRGGANNEQFF.

This clonotype has only a few counts. The J gene is TRBJ1-3, the V gene TRBV4-1; D gene uncertain. CDR3 length: 14 amino acids. Trimming removed 1 base from V and 8 bases from J, with 12 bases in between. Germline V lookup: CDR1 MGHRA, CDR2 YSYEKL. CDR3 loop: CASSQATGKDTIYF. For the CDR3, the DNA is TGCGCCAGCAGCCAAGCTACTGGGAAGGACACCATATATTTT.

This clonotype was seen a handful of times. J is TRBJ1-2 and V is TRBV7-9, with 7 bases identical to TRBD1. The CDR3 is 13 residues long. Germline CDR1 is SEHNR and CDR2 is FQNEAQ (reference sequence). Trimming at V came to 6 bases and at J to 3 bases, leaving 4 bases not matched to a gene. The CDR3 bases are TGTGCCAGCAGATCCGGGACAGACTATGGCTACACCTTC. Translating it yields CASRSGTDYGYTF.

The chain links TRBV12-5 to TRBJ1-1; TRBD1 matches 7 bases. Germline V gene sequence: CDR1 LGHNT, CDR2 FRNRAP. J lost 4 bases, V lost 7 bases, and 15 bases had no gene match. The CDR3 runs to 16 residues. This chain's CDR3 is CASATSGLDRATEAFF. Here the CDR3 DNA reads TGTGCTAGTGCCACATCGGGTTTAGACAGGGCCACTGAAGCTTTCTTT. Based on the CDR3 plus reference TRBV12-5 and TRBJ1-1, the full variable domain is DARVTQTPRHKVTEMGQEVTMRCQPILGHNTVFWYRQTMMQGLELLAYFRNRAPLDDSGMPKDRFSAEMPDATLATLKIQPSEPRDSAVYFCASATSGLDRATEAFFGQGTRLTVV.